Sequencing of this TCR beta chain was carried out in a study of blood T cell repertoires in COVID-19. Enrolled through a virtual design, the participants were between about 18 and 100 years of age and came from some 26 US areas. Generated by immunoSEQ multiplex PCR, the TCRdb table keeps only in-frame clones and is missing some. This sample carries under 300,000 clones, around 89% of them seen once, and the ten largest clones take 8.8%. V was trimmed by 5 bases and J by 6 bases, leaving 15 bases between them. Germline CDR1 SGHVS, CDR2 FNYEAQ. The CDR3 loop spans 14 amino acids. The chain links TRBV7-6 to TRBJ2-3, with D possibly being TRBD2 (6 bases). The receptor was derived from a man aged 40-50 years who had recovered from COVID-19. Material for sequencing was PBMCs or T cells enriched from blood (not recorded which). Here the CDR3 DNA reads TGTGCCAGCAGCCCAGTCTTGGGAGGTGATACGCAGTATTTT. The encoded protein is CASSPVLGGDTQYF.